The present T cell receptor (beta chain) was sequenced within a study of siplizumab effects on memory and regulatory T cells. V lost 4 bases, J lost 4 bases, and 14 bases lay in between. Germline V gives CDR1 SGHDT, CDR2 YYEEEE. This CDR3 contains 14 residues. Clones were sequenced by immunoSEQ multiplex PCR, and TCRdb holds only the in-frame ones, with some missing. Counted here are some 96,000 clones, approximately 91% occurring once; the ten biggest clones make up under 0.15%. Sequencing was carried out using CD4+ T cells sorted from blood. This chain connects TRBV5-6 to TRBJ1-2, with D unresolved. The TCR sequence derives from a human donor in good health. CDR3 sequence reads: CASSPQRFGYGYTF. The CDR3 DNA follows: TGTGCCAGCAGCCCCCAAAGATTCGGCTATGGCTACACCTTC.